This is a list of T cell receptor beta chains from one sample in a study of cytomegalovirus exposure and HLA in healthy donors. Method: immunoSEQ multiplex PCR; TCRdb's copy keeps in-frame clones and lacks some. Of roughly 120,000 clones detected, roughly 93% appear once; the ten largest clones hold approximately 1.2%. Specimen: PBMCs. These receptors were taken from a woman younger than 30 in good health and CMV-seronegative. Each CDR3 is given without its conserved first and last residue. A D gene is named only where the DNA matches it firmly.

>TRBV30|TRBJ1-4|NA
AWSYRGEKLF
>TRBV10-3|TRBJ1-1|TRBD1
AISGPGQGEGNTEAF
>TRBV4-1|TRBJ2-7|TRBD1
ASSQSGQGTYEQY
>TRBV4-1|TRBJ2-7|NA
ASSQRDSDYEQY
>TRBV10-3|TRBJ1-1|NA
ASSGSNTEAF
>TRBV28|TRBJ1-2|NA
ASSMPGFYYGYT
>TRBV29-1|TRBJ2-2|TRBD1
SVDRGRGTGELF
>TRBV7-9|TRBJ2-2|TRBD2
ASSSKAGVSGELF
>TRBV4-1|TRBJ1-2|TRBD1
ASSHSQGENYYGYT
>TRBV6-1|TRBJ2-3|NA
ATGDMTRGGDTQY
>TRBV30|TRBJ2-5|NA
AWTERKQETQY
>TRBV7-2|TRBJ2-3|TRBD2
ASSLRGREIDTQY
>TRBV7-9|TRBJ2-7|NA
ASSSPASQGYEQY
>TRBV5-6|TRBJ1-2|TRBD1
ASSLGQGDGYT
>TRBV5-1|TRBJ2-3|TRBD1
ASGRTGDVADTQY
>TRBV5-1|TRBJ2-2|TRBD1
ASSSTTGVDGELF
>TRBV29-1|TRBJ2-1|NA
SAERRGADNEQF
>TRBV13|TRBJ2-2|NA
ASSLGPRGSVGELF
>TRBV16|TRBJ2-1|NA
ASSPYREPNEQF
>TRBV19|TRBJ1-5|NA
ASAPGEGGYQPQH
>TRBV6-1|TRBJ2-1|NA
ARPQGEDNEQF
>TRBV5-1|TRBJ2-3|TRBD2
ASTVGGAGTDTQY
>TRBV4-1|TRBJ2-7|NA
ASSQEGDEQY
>TRBV5-1|TRBJ1-1|NA
ASSPLSGLNTEAF
>TRBV18|TRBJ1-2|NA
ASSPADTNYGYT
>TRBV29-1|TRBJ2-1|TRBD1
SAGTDYNEQF
>TRBV9|TRBJ2-3|TRBD2
ASTRSGGRTDTQY
>TRBV6-1|TRBJ2-2|NA
ASSEYNRGGTGELF
>TRBV9|TRBJ1-5|NA
ASSPSEFNQPQH
>TRBV28|TRBJ2-1|NA
ASSLVYNEQF
>TRBV7-9|TRBJ1-1|NA
ASSTPQMHTEAF
>TRBV5-6|TRBJ1-5|TRBD1
ASSTTGVEQPQH
>TRBV6-5|TRBJ2-7|TRBD2
ASSTGGPGEQY
>TRBV5-1|TRBJ2-3|TRBD1
ASSLGQGAPDTQY
>TRBV5-1|TRBJ1-2|TRBD1
ASSDTGGSA
>TRBV5-1|TRBJ2-1|TRBD2
ASSPWTSGNNEQF
>TRBV11-2|TRBJ1-3|TRBD1
ASSLGLTGGNTIY
>TRBV4-1|TRBJ1-1|TRBD1
ASSQDQMGQGAISF
>TRBV9|TRBJ2-3|NA
ASSVASMIGADTQY
>TRBV30|TRBJ2-3|NA
AWSVRGGDTQY
>TRBV2|TRBJ1-2|TRBD1
ASSEGQGYGYT
>TRBV5-1|TRBJ2-5|NA
ASSSILEDQETQY
>TRBV5-1|TRBJ2-7|TRBD1
ASSPTGGEQY
>TRBV28|TRBJ1-2|TRBD1
ASSLSQGVVYGYT
>TRBV5-4|TRBJ2-3|TRBD2
ASLPSAGGRDTQY
>TRBV27|TRBJ2-7|NA
ASSFGSIYEQY
>TRBV4-2|TRBJ2-7|NA
ASSQQSTGLYEQY
>TRBV5-4|TRBJ2-1|NA
ASSLAGGREEF
>TRBV5-1|TRBJ2-7|TRBD1
ATPPGTATYEQY
>TRBV19|TRBJ1-5|NA
ASSMGGYSNQPQH
>TRBV4-1|TRBJ1-1|NA
ASSQAMDIHLGWI
>TRBV6-5|TRBJ2-5|TRBD2
ASSNSGRETQY
>TRBV18|TRBJ1-1|NA
ASSNTETNTEAF
>TRBV2|TRBJ2-5|TRBD2
ASRGLENQETQY
>TRBV28|TRBJ2-5|TRBD2
ASKIAGEETQY
>TRBV6-5|TRBJ2-1|TRBD2
ASRLAGTYNEQF
>TRBV28|TRBJ1-3|NA
ASSFLSLRGRSGNTIY
>TRBV6-5|TRBJ2-3|TRBD2
ASSYGGGPAATQY
>TRBV4-1|TRBJ2-1|TRBD1
ASSQDSRDRVREQF
>TRBV28|TRBJ1-2|TRBD1
ASRTGDAYGYT